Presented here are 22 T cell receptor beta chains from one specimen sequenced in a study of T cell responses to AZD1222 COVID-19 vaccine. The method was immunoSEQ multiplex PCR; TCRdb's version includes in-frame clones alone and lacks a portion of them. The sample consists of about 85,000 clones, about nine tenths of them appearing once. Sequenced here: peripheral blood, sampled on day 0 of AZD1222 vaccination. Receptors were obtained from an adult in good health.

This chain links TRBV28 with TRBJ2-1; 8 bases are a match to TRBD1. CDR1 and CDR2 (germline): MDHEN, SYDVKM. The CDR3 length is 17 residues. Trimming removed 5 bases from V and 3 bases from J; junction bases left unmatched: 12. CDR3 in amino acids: CASSPVQGARGYNEQFF. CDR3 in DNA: TGTGCCAGCAGTCCTGTTCAGGGGGCGAGGGGCTACAATGAGCAGTTCTTC.

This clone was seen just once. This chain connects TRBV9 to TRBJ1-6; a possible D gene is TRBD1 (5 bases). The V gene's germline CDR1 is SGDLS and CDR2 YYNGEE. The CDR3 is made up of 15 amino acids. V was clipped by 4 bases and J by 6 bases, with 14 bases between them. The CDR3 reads CASSLQPGSNSPLHF. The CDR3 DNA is TGTGCCAGCAGCTTACAGCCAGGGAGTAATTCACCCCTCCACTTT.

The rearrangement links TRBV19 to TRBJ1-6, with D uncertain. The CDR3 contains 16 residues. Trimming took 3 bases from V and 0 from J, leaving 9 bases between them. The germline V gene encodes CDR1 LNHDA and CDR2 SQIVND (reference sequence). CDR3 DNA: TGTGCCAGTAGTATCCGGACCGACTCCTATAATTCACCCCTCCACTTT. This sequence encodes CASSIRTDSYNSPLHF.

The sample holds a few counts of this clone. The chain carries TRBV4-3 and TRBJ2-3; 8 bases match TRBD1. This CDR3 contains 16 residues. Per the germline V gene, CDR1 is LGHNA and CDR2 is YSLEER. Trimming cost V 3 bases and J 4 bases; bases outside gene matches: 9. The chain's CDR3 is CASSQRTGSPPDTQYF. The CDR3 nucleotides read TGCGCCAGCAGCCAGCGGACAGGGAGTCCCCCAGATACGCAGTATTTT.

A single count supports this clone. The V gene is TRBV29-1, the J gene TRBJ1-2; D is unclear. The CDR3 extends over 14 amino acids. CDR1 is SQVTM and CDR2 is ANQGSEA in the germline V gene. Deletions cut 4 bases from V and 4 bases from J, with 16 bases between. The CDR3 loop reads CSVASRWVGYGYTF. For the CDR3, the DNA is TGCAGCGTTGCCTCTCGTTGGGTCGGCTATGGCTACACCTTC.

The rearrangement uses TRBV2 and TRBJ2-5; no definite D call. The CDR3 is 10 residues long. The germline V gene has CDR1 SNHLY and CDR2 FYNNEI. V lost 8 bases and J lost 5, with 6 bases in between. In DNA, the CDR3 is TGTGCCAGCGAAAGGGAGACCCAGTACTTC. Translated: CASERETQYF.

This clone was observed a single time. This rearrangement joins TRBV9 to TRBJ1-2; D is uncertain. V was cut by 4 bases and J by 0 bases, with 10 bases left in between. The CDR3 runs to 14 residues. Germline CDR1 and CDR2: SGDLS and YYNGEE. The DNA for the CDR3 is TGTGCCAGCAGCTCGGATTTAGCTAACTATGGCTACACCTTC. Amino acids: CASSSDLANYGYTF.

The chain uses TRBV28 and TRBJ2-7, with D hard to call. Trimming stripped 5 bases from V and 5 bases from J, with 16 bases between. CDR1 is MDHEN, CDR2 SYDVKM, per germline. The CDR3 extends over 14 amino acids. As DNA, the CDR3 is TGTGCCAGCAGTCTGGCTGCCATTATCAACGAGCAGTACTTC. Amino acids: CASSLAAIINEQYF.

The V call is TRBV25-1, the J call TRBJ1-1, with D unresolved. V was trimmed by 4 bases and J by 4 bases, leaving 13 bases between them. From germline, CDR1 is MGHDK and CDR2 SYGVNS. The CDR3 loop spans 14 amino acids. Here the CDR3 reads CASSVGGRSTEAFF. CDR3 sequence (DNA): TGTGCCAGCAGTGTAGGAGGGAGGAGCACTGAAGCTTTCTTT.

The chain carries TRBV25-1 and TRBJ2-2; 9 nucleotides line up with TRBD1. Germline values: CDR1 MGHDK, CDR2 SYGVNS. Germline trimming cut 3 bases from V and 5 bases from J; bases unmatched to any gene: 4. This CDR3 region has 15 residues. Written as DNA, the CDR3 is TGTGCCAGCAGTGAGGACAGGGGCATGACCGGGGAGCTGTTTTTT. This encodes CASSEDRGMTGELFF.

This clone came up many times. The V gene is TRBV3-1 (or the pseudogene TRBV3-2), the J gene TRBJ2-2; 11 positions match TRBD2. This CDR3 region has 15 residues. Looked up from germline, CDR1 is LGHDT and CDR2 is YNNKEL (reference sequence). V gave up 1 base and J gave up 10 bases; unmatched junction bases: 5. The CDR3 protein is CASSQVPTSGVELFF. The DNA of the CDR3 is TGTGCCAGCAGCCAAGTGCCGACTAGCGGGGTGGAGCTGTTTTTT.

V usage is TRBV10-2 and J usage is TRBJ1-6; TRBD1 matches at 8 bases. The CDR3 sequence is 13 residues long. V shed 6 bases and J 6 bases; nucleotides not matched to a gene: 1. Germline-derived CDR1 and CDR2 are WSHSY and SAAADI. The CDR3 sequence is CASSRGLNSPLHF. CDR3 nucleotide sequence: TGCGCCAGCAGCAGGGGGCTTAATTCACCCCTCCACTTT.

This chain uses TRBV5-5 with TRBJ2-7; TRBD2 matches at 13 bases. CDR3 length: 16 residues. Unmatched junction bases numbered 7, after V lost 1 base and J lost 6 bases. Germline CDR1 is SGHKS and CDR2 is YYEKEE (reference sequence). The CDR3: CASSLSGLAGLGEQYF. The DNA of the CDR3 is TGTGCCAGCAGCTTGTCGGGACTAGCGGGGTTGGGCGAGCAGTACTTC.

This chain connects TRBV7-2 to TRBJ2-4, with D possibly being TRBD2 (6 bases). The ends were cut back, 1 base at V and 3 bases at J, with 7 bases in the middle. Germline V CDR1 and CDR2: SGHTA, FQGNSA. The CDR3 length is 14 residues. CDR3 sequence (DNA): TGTGCCAGCAGCTTAGGGGGGGACAAAAACATTCAGTACTTC. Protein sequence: CASSLGGDKNIQYF.

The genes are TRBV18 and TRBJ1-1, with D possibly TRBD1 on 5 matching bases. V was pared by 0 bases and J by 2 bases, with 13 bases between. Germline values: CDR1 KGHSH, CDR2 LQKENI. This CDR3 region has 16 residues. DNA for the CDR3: TGTGCCAGCTCACCACCCGGGAGGGGCGGTAACACTGAAGCTTTCTTT. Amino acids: CASSPPGRGGNTEAFF. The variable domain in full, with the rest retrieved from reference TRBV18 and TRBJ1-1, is NAGVMQNPRHLVRRRGQEARLRCSPMKGHSHVYWYRQLPEEGLKFMVYLQKENIIDESGMPKERFSAEFPKEGPSILRIQQVVRGDSAAYFCASSPPGRGGNTEAFFGQGTRLTVV.

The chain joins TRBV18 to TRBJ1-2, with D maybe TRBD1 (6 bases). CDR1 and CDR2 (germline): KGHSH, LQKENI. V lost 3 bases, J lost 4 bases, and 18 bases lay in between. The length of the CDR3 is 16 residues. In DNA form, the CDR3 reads TGTGCCAGCTCACCTCAGGGACAAGTAAGATCCTATGGCTACACCTTC. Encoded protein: CASSPQGQVRSYGYTF.

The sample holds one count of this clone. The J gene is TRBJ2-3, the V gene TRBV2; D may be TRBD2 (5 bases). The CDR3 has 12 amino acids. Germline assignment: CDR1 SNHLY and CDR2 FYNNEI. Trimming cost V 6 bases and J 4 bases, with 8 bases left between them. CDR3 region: CASSGLSDTQYF. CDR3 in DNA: TGTGCCAGCAGCGGACTGTCAGATACGCAGTATTTT.

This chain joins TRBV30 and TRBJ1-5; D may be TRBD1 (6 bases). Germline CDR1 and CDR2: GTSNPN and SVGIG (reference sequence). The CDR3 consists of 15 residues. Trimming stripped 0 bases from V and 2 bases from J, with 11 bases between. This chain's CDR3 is CAWSVQGSGNQPQHF. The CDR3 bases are TGTGCCTGGAGTGTACAGGGTTCGGGCAATCAGCCCCAGCATTTT.

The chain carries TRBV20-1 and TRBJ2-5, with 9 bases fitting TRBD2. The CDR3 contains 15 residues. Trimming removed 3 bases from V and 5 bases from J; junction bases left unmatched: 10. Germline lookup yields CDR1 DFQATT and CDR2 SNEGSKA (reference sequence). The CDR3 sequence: CSASRPSGVRETQYF. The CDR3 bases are TGCAGTGCTAGTCGGCCTAGCGGGGTTCGGGAGACCCAGTACTTC.

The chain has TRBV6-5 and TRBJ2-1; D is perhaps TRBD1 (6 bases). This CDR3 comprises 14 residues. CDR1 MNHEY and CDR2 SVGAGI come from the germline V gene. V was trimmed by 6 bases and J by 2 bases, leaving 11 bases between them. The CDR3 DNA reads TGTGCCAGCAGACTGGACAGCACCTACAATGAGCAGTTCTTC. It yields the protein CASRLDSTYNEQFF.

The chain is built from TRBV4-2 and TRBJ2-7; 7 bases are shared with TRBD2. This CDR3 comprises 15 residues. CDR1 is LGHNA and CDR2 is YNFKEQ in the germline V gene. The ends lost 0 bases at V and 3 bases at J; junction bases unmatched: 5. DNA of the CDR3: TGTGCCAGCAGCCAAGATGAGCGGGGCTACTACGAGCAGTACTTC. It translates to CASSQDERGYYEQYF.

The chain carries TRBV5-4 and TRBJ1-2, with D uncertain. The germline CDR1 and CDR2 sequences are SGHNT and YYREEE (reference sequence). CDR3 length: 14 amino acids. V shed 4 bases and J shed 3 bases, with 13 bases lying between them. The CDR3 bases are TGTGCCAGCAGCCCCAGAGGGCAGGACTATGGCTACACCTTC. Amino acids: CASSPRGQDYGYTF.